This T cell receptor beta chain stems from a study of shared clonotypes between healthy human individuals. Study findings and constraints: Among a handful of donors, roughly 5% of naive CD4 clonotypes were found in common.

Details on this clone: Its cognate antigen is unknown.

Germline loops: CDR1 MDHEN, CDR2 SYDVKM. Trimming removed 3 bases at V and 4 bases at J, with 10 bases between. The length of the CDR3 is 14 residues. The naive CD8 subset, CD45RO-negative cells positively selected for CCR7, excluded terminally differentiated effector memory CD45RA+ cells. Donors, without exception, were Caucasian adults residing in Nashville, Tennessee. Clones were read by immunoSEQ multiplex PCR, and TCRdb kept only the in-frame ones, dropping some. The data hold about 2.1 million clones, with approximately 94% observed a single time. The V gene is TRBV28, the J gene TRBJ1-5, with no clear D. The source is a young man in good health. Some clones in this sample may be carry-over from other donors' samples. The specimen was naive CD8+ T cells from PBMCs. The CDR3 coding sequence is TGTGCCAGCAGTTTGTTTCAGGTTAATCAGCCCCAGCATTTT. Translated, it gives CASSLFQVNQPQHF.